The table lists the clone carrying this T cell receptor beta chain with a few counts. Its antigen remains unidentified. These data belong to a study of T-cell memory formation after mild COVID-19. Study-wide results and caveats: Clones that shrank (day 15 to 85) were balanced CD4/CD8, whereas later expanders leaned CD4+.

TCRdb itself ran the 5' RACE reads through MiXCR, one entry per CDR3 protein. The sample has 400,000 to 500,000 distinct CDR3 sequences, over 15% seen once; the top ten hold roughly 8.4%. The J segment lost 7 bases and the V segment lost 0 bases, leaving 3 bases of the junction unmatched. Germline CDR1 SGHRS, CDR2 YFSETQ. This CDR3 is 15 amino acids long. The chain combines TRBV5-1 with TRBJ2-1, with 11 bases aligning to TRBD1. The sequencing input was PBMCs or a T cell subset sorted from them (not recorded which). This clonotype originated in an adult woman who had mild COVID-19 (a few samples of this study predate the infection). Cell type and time point are not known. This chain's CDR3 is CASSLAGQGGNEQFF. CDR3 coding DNA: TGCGCCAGCAGCTTGGCGGGACAGGGGGGTAATGAGCAGTTCTTC.